Reported below is one TCR beta chain. Its antigen is not identified. CDR1 is DFQATT, CDR2 SNEGSKA, per germline (reference sequence). The CDR3 length is 12 residues. J was trimmed by 4 bases and V by 6 bases; bases with no gene match: 4. The data originate from a study of T cells after yellow fever vaccination. The overall study: With SMART-Seq v4 Ultra Low Input, the fractions containing low cell numbers were prepared. General study points: Subsequent booster samples again held most clones from primary vaccination (96% CD4, roughly 90% CD8). Among all clonotypes, a small share was observed in both CD4 and CD8 compartments.

The TCR cDNA carried a universal primer site and UMIs from 5'RACE template switching. TCRdb re-called the 5' RACE reads with MiXCR, one entry per CDR3 protein. Of roughly 240,000 distinct CDR3 sequences listed, 6.5% to 7.5% are singletons. Sample: CD4+ T cells sorted from PBMCs, taken on the day of the yellow fever booster vaccination. The source is a man younger than 45 who received the YFV17D yellow fever vaccine. The chain couples TRBV20-1 to TRBJ2-5; 8 bases agree with TRBD1. The CDR3 protein is CSAHGQGETQYF. The CDR3 coding sequence is TGCAGTGCCCATGGACAGGGAGAGACCCAGTACTTC.